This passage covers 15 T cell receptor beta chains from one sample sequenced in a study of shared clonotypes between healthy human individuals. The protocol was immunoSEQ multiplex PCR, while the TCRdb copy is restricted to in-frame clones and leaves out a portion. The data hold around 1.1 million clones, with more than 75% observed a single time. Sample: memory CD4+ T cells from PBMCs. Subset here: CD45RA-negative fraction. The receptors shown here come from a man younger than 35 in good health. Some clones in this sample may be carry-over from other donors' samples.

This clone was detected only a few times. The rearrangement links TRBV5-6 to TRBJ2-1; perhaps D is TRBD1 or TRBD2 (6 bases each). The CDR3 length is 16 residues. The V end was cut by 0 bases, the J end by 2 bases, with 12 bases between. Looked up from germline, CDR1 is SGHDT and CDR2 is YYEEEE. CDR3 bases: TGTGCCAGCAGCTTGGTGTTCGGGGGCCCCTACAATGAGCAGTTCTTC. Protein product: CASSLVFGGPYNEQFF.

This CDR3 is CAIRAGTSGTHEQYF. The CDR3 DNA follows: TGTGCCATCAGAGCCGGGACTAGCGGGACCCACGAGCAGTACTTC. The chain is built from TRBV10-3 and TRBJ2-7, with 13 bases aligning to TRBD2. CDR1 is ENHRY, CDR2 SYGVKD, per germline. The trim removed 6 bases at V and 5 bases at J, leaving 7 bases unmatched. This CDR3 region has 15 residues.

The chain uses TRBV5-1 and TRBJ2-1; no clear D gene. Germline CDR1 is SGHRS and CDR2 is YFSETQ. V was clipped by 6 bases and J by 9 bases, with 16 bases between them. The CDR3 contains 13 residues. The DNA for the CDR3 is TGCGCCAGCACCCCATCCGACCCCCGTGAGCAGTTCTTC. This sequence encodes CASTPSDPREQFF. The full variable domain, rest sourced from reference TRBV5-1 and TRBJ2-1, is KAGVTQTPRYLIKTRGQQVTLSCSPISGHRSVSWYQQTPGQGLQFLFEYFSETQRNKGNFPGRFSGRQFSNSRSEMNVSTLELGDSALYLCASTPSDPREQFFGPGTRLTVL.

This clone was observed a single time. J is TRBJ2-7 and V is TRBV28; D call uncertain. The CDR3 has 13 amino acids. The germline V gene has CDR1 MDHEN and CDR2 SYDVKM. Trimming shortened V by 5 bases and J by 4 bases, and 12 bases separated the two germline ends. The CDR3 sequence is CASSHSYLYEQYF. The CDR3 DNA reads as TGTGCCAGCAGTCACAGCTACCTTTACGAGCAGTACTTC.

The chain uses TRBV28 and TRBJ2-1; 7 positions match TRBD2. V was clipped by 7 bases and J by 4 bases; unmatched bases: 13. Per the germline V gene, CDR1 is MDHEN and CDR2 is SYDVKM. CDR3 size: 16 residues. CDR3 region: CASMSRTSGEYNEQFF. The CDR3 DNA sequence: TGTGCCAGCATGTCCCGGACTAGTGGCGAATACAATGAGCAGTTCTTC.

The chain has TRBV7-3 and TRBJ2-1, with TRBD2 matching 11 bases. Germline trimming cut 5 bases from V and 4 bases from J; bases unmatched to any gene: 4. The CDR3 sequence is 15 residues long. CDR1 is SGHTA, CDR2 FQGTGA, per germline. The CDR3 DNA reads TGTGCCAGCAGCAAGACTAGCGGGACTTACAATGAGCAGTTCTTC. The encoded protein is CASSKTSGTYNEQFF.

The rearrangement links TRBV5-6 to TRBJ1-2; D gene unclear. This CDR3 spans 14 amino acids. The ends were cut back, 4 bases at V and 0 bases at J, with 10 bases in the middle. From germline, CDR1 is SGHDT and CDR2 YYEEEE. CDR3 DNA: TGTGCCAGCAGCCCGCCGGGCCCTAACTATGGCTACACCTTC. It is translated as CASSPPGPNYGYTF. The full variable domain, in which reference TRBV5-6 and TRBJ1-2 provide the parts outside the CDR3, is DAGVTQSPTHLIKTRGQQVTLRCSPKSGHDTVSWYQQALGQGPQFIFQYYEEEERQRGNFPDRFSGHQFPNYSSELNVNALLLGDSALYLCASSPPGPNYGYTFGSGTRLTVV.

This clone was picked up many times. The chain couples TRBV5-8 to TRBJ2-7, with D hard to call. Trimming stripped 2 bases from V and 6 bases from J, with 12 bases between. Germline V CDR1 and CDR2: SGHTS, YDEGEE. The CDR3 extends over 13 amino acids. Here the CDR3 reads CASSFVPAGEQYF. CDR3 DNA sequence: TGTGCCAGCAGCTTTGTACCCGCTGGCGAGCAGTACTTC. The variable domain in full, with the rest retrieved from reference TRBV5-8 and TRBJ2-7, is EAGVTQSPTHLIKTRGQQATLRCSPISGHTSVYWYQQALGLGLQFLLWYDEGEERNRGNFPPRFSGRQFPNYSSELNVNALELEDSALYLCASSFVPAGEQYFGPGTRLTVT.

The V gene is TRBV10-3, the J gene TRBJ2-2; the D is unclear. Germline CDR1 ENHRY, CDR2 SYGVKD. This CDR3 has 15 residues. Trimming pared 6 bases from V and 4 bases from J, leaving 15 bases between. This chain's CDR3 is CAIRTKDGSTGELFF. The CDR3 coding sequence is TGTGCCATCAGGACCAAAGACGGGTCCACCGGGGAGCTGTTTTTT.

CDR3 bases: TGTGCCAGCAGCCGAGACAGGTCGGACTCACCCCTCCACTTT. It encodes CASSRDRSDSPLHF. The rearrangement joins TRBV5-6 to TRBJ1-6; the D gene is possibly TRBD1 (6 bases). Germline V gene data show CDR1 as SGHDT and CDR2 as YYEEEE. Trimming left V 4 bases short and J 10 bases short, with 15 bases between. CDR3 length: 14 residues.

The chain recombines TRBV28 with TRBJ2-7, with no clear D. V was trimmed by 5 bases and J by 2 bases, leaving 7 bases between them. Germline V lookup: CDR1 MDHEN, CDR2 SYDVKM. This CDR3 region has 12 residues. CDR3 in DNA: TGTGCCAGCAGTCCCTCCCCCTACGAGCAGTACTTC. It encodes CASSPSPYEQYF.

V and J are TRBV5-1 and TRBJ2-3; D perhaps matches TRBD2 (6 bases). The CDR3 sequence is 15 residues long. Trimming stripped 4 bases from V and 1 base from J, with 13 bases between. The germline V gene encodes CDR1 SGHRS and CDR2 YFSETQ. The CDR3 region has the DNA TGCGCCAGCAGCCCCGGGGACTTTGGCACAGATACGCAGTATTTT. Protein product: CASSPGDFGTDTQYF.

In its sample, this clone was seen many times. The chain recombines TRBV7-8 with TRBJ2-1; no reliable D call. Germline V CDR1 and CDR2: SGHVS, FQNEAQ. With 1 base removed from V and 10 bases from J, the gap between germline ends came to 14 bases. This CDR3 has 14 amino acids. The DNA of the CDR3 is TGTGCCAGCAGCTTAGGGGCCGGGCCGGTCGAGCAGTTCTTC. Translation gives CASSLGAGPVEQFF.

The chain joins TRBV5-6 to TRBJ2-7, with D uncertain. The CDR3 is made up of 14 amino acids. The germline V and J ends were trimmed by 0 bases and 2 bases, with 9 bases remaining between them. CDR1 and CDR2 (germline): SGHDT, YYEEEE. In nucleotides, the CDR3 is TGTGCCAGCAGCTTGGCGGGTCGTCCCTACGAGCAGTACTTC. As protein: CASSLAGRPYEQYF.

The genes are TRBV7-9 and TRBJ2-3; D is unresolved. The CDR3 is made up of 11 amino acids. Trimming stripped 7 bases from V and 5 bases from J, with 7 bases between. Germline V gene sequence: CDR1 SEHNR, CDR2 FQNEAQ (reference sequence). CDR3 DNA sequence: TGTGCCAGCATCCAAGGAGATACGCAGTATTTT. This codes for CASIQGDTQYF. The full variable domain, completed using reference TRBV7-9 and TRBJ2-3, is DTGVSQNPRHKITKRGQNVTFRCDPISEHNRLYWYRQTLGQGPEFLTYFQNEAQLEKSRLLSDRFSAERPKGSFSTLEIQRTEQGDSAMYLCASIQGDTQYFGPGTRLTVL.